Listed below are T cell receptor beta chains from one sample, sequenced in a study of OX40 agonist ivuxolimab in advanced cancers. Libraries were prepared by immunoSEQ multiplex PCR; TCRdb keeps only in-frame clonotypes and omits some of them. The data contain tens of thousands of clones, approximately 91% of them singletons. The sample in question was CD4+ or CD8+ T cells sorted from blood, obtained in a trial of the OX40 agonist ivuxolimab. The receptors were gathered from an adult with an advanced solid tumor such as melanoma, head and neck, liver or kidney cancer. Both conserved end residues are part of each CDR3. A D gene is named only where the DNA matches it firmly. Size is omitted from some rows. Given values are once, few, many or a class for expanded clones.

-	-	TRBV6-1	TRBJ2-2	TGTGCCAGCAGTGAAAGGGGGGTTTGGGCCGGGGAGCTGTTTTTT	CASSERGVWAGELFF
TRBD2	-	TRBV7-8	TRBJ2-3	TGTGCCAGCAGCTTAGTGGGGCTAGCGGCTAGCACAGATACGCAGTATTTT	CASSLVGLAASTDTQYF
TRBD1	-	TRBV29-1	TRBJ2-2	TGCAGCGTTGAAGAAGGGACAGGGGTTGGGGAGCTGTTTTTT	CSVEEGTGVGELFF
-	-	TRBV9	TRBJ2-6	TGTGCCAGCAGCGTAGACCCCCGGGGGGCAGGGACTGGGGCCAACGTCCTGACTTTC	CASSVDPRGAGTGANVLTF
-	-	TRBV6-5	TRBJ2-1	TGTGCCAGCAGTTTCAAATGGAGCTCCTACAATGAGCAGTTCTTC	CASSFKWSSYNEQFF
TRBD1	-	TRBV2	TRBJ2-7	TGTGCCAGCCGGGACAGGGGATCCTACGAGCAGTACTTC	CASRDRGSYEQYF
TRBD1	-	TRBV6-1	TRBJ2-4	TGTGCCAGCAGTGAGGCGACAGGGTATAACATTCAGTACTTC	CASSEATGYNIQYF
TRBD1	-	TRBV5-7	TRBJ2-4	TGTGCCAGCATCATTCAGGACAGGTACGATCCCGGCATTCAGTACTTC	CASIIQDRYDPGIQYF
-	few	TRBV9	TRBJ1-1	TGTGCCAGCAGCGTAGAGGTAAACACTGAAGCTTTCTTT	CASSVEVNTEAFF
-	-	TRBV7-6	TRBJ2-7	TGTGCCAGCAGCTTAGAGGGGGGGCGTACCTACGAGCAGTACTTC	CASSLEGGRTYEQYF
-	-	TRBV19	TRBJ1-1	TGTGCCAGTAGTGCAGTCATGAACACTGAAGCTTTCTTT	CASSAVMNTEAFF
TRBD2	-	TRBV27	TRBJ2-7	TGTGCCAGCAGTTTAAGACTAGCGGGAGGCTACGAGCAGTACTTC	CASSLRLAGGYEQYF
TRBD1	-	TRBV5-1	TRBJ2-7	TGCGCCAGCAGCCTCGGACAGGGGGCGGCCTACGAGCAGTACTTC	CASSLGQGAAYEQYF
-	-	TRBV6-6	TRBJ1-2	TGTGCCAGCAGCCCCATCCACGCCACCGACTATGGCTACACCTTC	CASSPIHATDYGYTF
-	-	TRBV21-1	TRBJ2-7	TGTGCCAGCAATAGACATATGGACTACGAGCAGTACTTC	CASNRHMDYEQYF
-	once	TRBV6-6	TRBJ2-7	TGTGCCAGCAGTCCGATCGTCTACGAGCAGTACTTC	CASSPIVYEQYF
-	-	TRBV4-1	TRBJ2-7	TGCGCCAGCAGCCCCTTGTTGGGAGAGTCCTACGAGCAGTACTTC	CASSPLLGESYEQYF
-	-	TRBV28	TRBJ2-7	TGTGCCAGCAGTTTGTCAGCAGCTGCCTTCTCCTACGAGCAGTACTTC	CASSLSAAAFSYEQYF
TRBD2	-	TRBV5-1	TRBJ2-5	TGCGCCAGCAGCTTTGTTCCTAGCGGGAGGGAGACCCAGTACTTC	CASSFVPSGRETQYF
-	-	TRBV7-9	TRBJ2-1	TGTGCCAGCAGCCTCGTCGAGATAAGGTACAATGAGCAGTTCTTC	CASSLVEIRYNEQFF
-	-	TRBV18	TRBJ2-1	TGTGCCAGCTCACCGGTCTCGGGTGATGAGCAGTTCTTC	CASSPVSGDEQFF
-	-	TRBV27	TRBJ2-1	TGTGCCAGCAGTTTCTCCATTGGGGCGCTATCCTACAATGAGCAGTTCTTC	CASSFSIGALSYNEQFF
-	-	TRBV25-1	TRBJ2-2	TGTGCCAGCAGCCACGGAAACACCGGGGAGCTGTTTTTT	CASSHGNTGELFF
-	-	TRBV4-3	TRBJ2-2	TGCGCCAGCAGCCAGTACCCCGGGGAGCTGTTTTTT	CASSQYPGELFF
-	-	TRBV5-4	TRBJ2-6	TGTGCCAGCAGCTTGGCAATTACTGGGGCCAACGTCCTGACTTTC	CASSLAITGANVLTF
-	-	TRBV5-1	TRBJ1-1	TGCGCCAGCAGCCCCGAGACAGGGAACACTGAAGCTTTCTTT	CASSPETGNTEAFF
-	-	TRBV10-1	TRBJ2-7	TGCACCAGCAGTGTAGGACCCTCCTCCGAGCAGTACTTC	CTSSVGPSSEQYF
TRBD1	-	TRBV5-5	TRBJ2-3	TGTGCCAGCAGCTTCCGGGACAGGGGCAGCACAGATACGCAGTATTTT	CASSFRDRGSTDTQYF
-	-	TRBV2	TRBJ2-7	TGTGCCAGCACAATAAACAGTGGCGCCTCCTACGAGCAGTACTTC	CASTINSGASYEQYF
-	-	TRBV30	TRBJ2-1	TGTGCCTGGAGTGTAGGCGGGGATGAGCAGTTCTTC	CAWSVGGDEQFF
-	-	TRBV5-1	TRBJ2-3	TGCGCCAGCAGCTTGGCTGGAGTTAGGGCAGATACGCAGTATTTT	CASSLAGVRADTQYF
-	-	TRBV11-3	TRBJ2-2	TGTGCCAGCAGCTTAGGGGCCGGGGAGCTGTTTTTT	CASSLGAGELFF
TRBD1	-	TRBV7-9	TRBJ2-5	TGTGCCAGCAGCTTAAAGGGGGCAGGAGTGATTCAAGAGACCCAGTACTTC	CASSLKGAGVIQETQYF
TRBD1	-	TRBV28	TRBJ2-5	TGTGCCAGTGGGTCCGGGACAGGTCAAGAGACCCAGTACTTC	CASGSGTGQETQYF
-	-	TRBV10-3	TRBJ2-5	TGTGCCATCAGTGAGTCCCGGGGGGACAGGTCTCAAGAGACCCAGTACTTC	CAISESRGDRSQETQYF
-	-	TRBV4-1	TRBJ2-3	TGCGCCAGCAGCCACCCGGGACTCACGCCCTCTAGGGATACGCAGTATTTT	CASSHPGLTPSRDTQYF
TRBD1	-	TRBV25-1	TRBJ1-4	TGTGCCAGCAGTGCACCCGGGACAGGGTTGGGGGAAAAACTGTTTTTT	CASSAPGTGLGEKLFF
-	once	TRBV11-3	TRBJ2-1	TGTGCCAGCAGCGCACGGGAGAATTACAATGAGCAGTTCTTC	CASSARENYNEQFF
TRBD1	-	TRBV6-4	TRBJ1-4	TGTGCCAGCAGTGAAACCGGGACAGGGAACGAAAAACTGTTTTTT	CASSETGTGNEKLFF
-	-	TRBV10-1	TRBJ2-1	TGCGCCAGCACCGAAGACGGTTACAATGAGCAGTTCTTC	CASTEDGYNEQFF
-	-	TRBV4-3	TRBJ2-3	TGCGCCAGCAGCCAAGAGGGACAAAGCACAGATACGCAGTATTTT	CASSQEGQSTDTQYF
-	-	TRBV7-3	TRBJ1-2	TGTGCCAGCAGCTTCGGACGCTTATGGTACTACACCTTC	CASSFGRLWYYTF
-	-	TRBV19	TRBJ1-2	TGTGCCAGTACGAGAACAGGTGACTATGGCTACACCTTC	CASTRTGDYGYTF
TRBD1	-	TRBV5-5	TRBJ2-4	TGTGCCAGCAGCGTCGGACAGGGAGCCAAAAACATTCAGTACTTC	CASSVGQGAKNIQYF
-	once	TRBV5-6	TRBJ2-7	TGTGCCAGCAGCGCCGGGGTCTCCTACGAGCAGTACTTC	CASSAGVSYEQYF
-	-	TRBV9	TRBJ2-3	TGTGCCAGCAGCGGGTCTAGTTGGACGGATACGCAGTATTTT	CASSGSSWTDTQYF
-	many	TRBV4-1	TRBJ1-5	TGCGCCAGCAGCCGGGCGGAGAATCAGCCCCAGCATTTT	CASSRAENQPQHF
-	-	TRBV4-2	TRBJ2-7	TGTGCCAGCAGCCGCGGCCGGGACGGGTACTACGAGCAGTACTTC	CASSRGRDGYYEQYF
TRBD1	-	TRBV14	TRBJ2-7	TGTGCCAGCAGCCAAAGGGACAGGGCAACCTACGAGCAGTACTTC	CASSQRDRATYEQYF
-	-	TRBV19	TRBJ1-4	TGTGCCAGTAGGCCGGGACCGCTTAATGAAAAACTGTTTTTT	CASRPGPLNEKLFF
TRBD1	-	TRBV9	TRBJ2-1	TGTGCCAGCAGGGGACAGTACAATGAGCAGTTCTTC	CASRGQYNEQFF
-	-	TRBV19	TRBJ2-7	TGTGCCAGTAGTACGGGACTCTCCGCCCCTTACTTC	CASSTGLSAPYF
-	-	TRBV6-5	TRBJ2-7	TGTGCCAGCAGTTACAGACAGTTCTACGAGCAGTACTTC	CASSYRQFYEQYF
-	-	TRBV29-1	TRBJ2-1	TGCAGCGCTGTCGGTGCCTACAATGAGCAGTTCTTC	CSAVGAYNEQFF
TRBD1	-	TRBV7-6	TRBJ2-1	TGTGCCAGCAGCGGGGGGACAGGGGGCAATGAGCAGTTCTTC	CASSGGTGGNEQFF
-	-	TRBV4-1	TRBJ2-7	TGCGCCAGCAGCCAAGATCCCCTCACCTACGAGCAGTACTTC	CASSQDPLTYEQYF
-	-	TRBV28	TRBJ1-2	TGTGCCAGCACCCTCGGGGGGGCGGACTATGGCTACACCTTC	CASTLGGADYGYTF
-	-	TRBV4-1	TRBJ1-1	TGCGCCAGCAGCCAAGGCGCAGGCCACACTGAAGCTTTCTTT	CASSQGAGHTEAFF
TRBD2	-	TRBV28	TRBJ2-3	TGTGCCAGCAGTTTCCGGGGACTAGCGGCCACAGATACGCAGTATTTT	CASSFRGLAATDTQYF